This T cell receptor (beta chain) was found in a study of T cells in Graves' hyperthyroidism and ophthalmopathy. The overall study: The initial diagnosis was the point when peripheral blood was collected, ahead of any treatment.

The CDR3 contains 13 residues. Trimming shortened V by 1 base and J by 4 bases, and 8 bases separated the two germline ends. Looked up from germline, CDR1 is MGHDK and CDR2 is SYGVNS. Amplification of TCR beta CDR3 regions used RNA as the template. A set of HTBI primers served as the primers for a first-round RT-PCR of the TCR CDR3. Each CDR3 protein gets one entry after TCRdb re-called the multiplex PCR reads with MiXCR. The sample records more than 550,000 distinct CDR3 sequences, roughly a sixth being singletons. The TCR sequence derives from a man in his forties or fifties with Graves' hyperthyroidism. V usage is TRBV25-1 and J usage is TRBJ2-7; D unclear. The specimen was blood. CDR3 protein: CASSESTQYEQYF. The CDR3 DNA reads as TGTGCCAGCAGTGAATCCACACAGTACGAGCAGTACTTC.